A selection of T cell receptor beta chains follows, all from one sample in a study of beta chain features in type 1 diabetes. The assay was immunoSEQ multiplex PCR, and TCRdb's table has in-frame clones only and misses some. This table holds 95,000 to 150,000 clones, roughly 15% found once. Sequencing was done on a sample of central memory CD4+ T cells from blood. Receptor source: a man younger than 45 with type 1 diabetes. Each CDR3 is given with its conserved first and last residue. D genes are given only for firm matches. Only part of the rows carry a size: once, few, many, or a class if the clone is expanded.

J,D,size,V,CDR3,DNA
TRBJ2-1,.,.,TRBV7-8,CASSPGLINEQFF,TGTGCCAGCAGCCCCGGACTGATCAATGAGCAGTTCTTC
TRBJ1-1,.,few,TRBV29-1,CSVDSPSITEAFF,TGCAGCGTTGACTCCCCAAGTATCACTGAAGCTTTCTTT
TRBJ2-5,.,.,TRBV4-3,CASSQDRGQEQYF,TGCGCCAGCAGCCAAGATAGGGGCCAGGAGCAGTACTTC
TRBJ2-1,TRBD2,.,TRBV5-5,CASSYTGTSNEQFF,TGTGCCAGCAGCTATACCGGGACTAGCAATGAGCAGTTCTTC
TRBJ2-5,.,few,TRBV5-1,CASSFKGGNQETQYF,TGCGCCAGCAGCTTCAAGGGGGGCAACCAAGAGACCCAGTACTTC
TRBJ2-7,.,.,TRBV7-8,CASSSGTDYEQYF,TGTGCCAGCAGCTCCGGGACCGATTACGAGCAGTACTTC
TRBJ2-5,.,few,TRBV29-1,CSVEGHEANSRAGETQYF,TGCAGCGTTGAAGGTCACGAGGCCAACTCCAGGGCTGGGGAGACCCAGTACTTC
TRBJ2-1,.,few,TRBV27,CASSATRDSYNEQFF,TGTGCCAGCAGTGCGACCAGGGACTCCTACAATGAGCAGTTCTTC
TRBJ1-1,TRBD1,.,TRBV6-6,CASSKGQGGYIEAFF,TGTGCCAGCAGCAAGGGACAGGGGGGCTACATTGAAGCTTTCTTT
TRBJ2-3,.,few,TRBV9,CASSIGPSTDTQYF,TGTGCCAGCAGCATAGGACCTTCCACAGATACGCAGTATTTT
TRBJ1-1,TRBD1,.,TRBV6-5,CASSFPGTGTEAFF,TGTGCCAGCAGTTTCCCCGGGACAGGGACTGAAGCTTTCTTT
TRBJ2-3,TRBD1,few,TRBV28,CASSLPPGQGIVADTQYF,TGTGCCAGCAGTTTACCCCCCGGACAGGGGATTGTAGCAGATACGCAGTATTTT
TRBJ1-4,TRBD1,few,TRBV11-1,CASSQSQGALEKLFF,TGTGCCAGCAGCCAATCTCAGGGGGCACTTGAAAAACTGTTTTTT
TRBJ2-5,.,few,TRBV4-2,CASSQGVGETQYF,TGTGCCAGCAGCCAGGGCGTTGGGGAGACCCAGTACTTC
TRBJ2-1,.,few,TRBV2,CASSVGASYNEQFF,TGTGCCAGCTCCGTCGGGGCGTCCTACAATGAGCAGTTCTTC
TRBJ2-7,.,few,TRBV10-3,CAISESVAGSGSYEQYF,TGTGCCATCAGTGAGTCGGTGGCAGGGTCGGGCTCCTACGAGCAGTACTTC
TRBJ2-6,.,many,TRBV10-3,CAISEEGISGANVLTF,TGTGCCATCAGTGAGGAGGGGATCTCTGGGGCCAACGTCCTGACTTTC
TRBJ2-5,TRBD2,.,TRBV7-2,CASSLGGSTGTQYF,TGTGCCAGCAGCCTCGGGGGGTCCACGGGGACCCAGTACTTC
TRBJ1-1,TRBD1,.,TRBV2,CASNRDRETEAFF,TGTGCCAGCAATCGGGACAGAGAGACTGAAGCTTTCTTT
TRBJ1-2,.,.,TRBV5-4,CASSLESGQGTFGYTF,TGTGCCAGCAGCTTGGAAAGCGGCCAGGGGACGTTTGGCTACACCTTC
TRBJ1-6,.,.,TRBV10-3,CAISPERTGSPLHF,TGTGCCATCAGCCCTGAGAGGACGGGGTCACCCCTCCACTTT
TRBJ2-7,.,few,TRBV4-3,CASSQGQGSEEQYF,TGCGCCAGCAGCCAAGGGCAGGGGTCGGAAGAGCAGTACTTC
TRBJ2-7,.,few,TRBV13,CASSLAAVPYEQYF,TGTGCCAGCAGCTTAGCGGCAGTCCCCTACGAGCAGTACTTC
TRBJ1-2,TRBD1,.,TRBV9,CASSVGVQGASYGYTF,TGTGCCAGCAGCGTAGGCGTACAGGGGGCCAGTTATGGCTACACCTTC
TRBJ2-5,.,.,TRBV14,CASSPGLQETQYF,TGTGCCAGCAGCCCGGGACTTCAAGAGACCCAGTACTTC
TRBJ2-7,.,many,TRBV21-1,CASSEGDYEQYF,TGTGCCAGCAGCGAAGGCGATTACGAGCAGTACTTC
TRBJ1-2,TRBD1,.,TRBV6-5,CASRTGGGSYGYTF,TGTGCCAGCAGAACAGGGGGCGGTAGCTATGGCTACACCTTC
TRBJ2-5,TRBD2,many,TRBV6-6,CASSYPPGGQETQYF,TGTGCCAGCAGTTACCCCCCGGGAGGACAAGAGACCCAGTACTTC
TRBJ1-2,TRBD1,few,TRBV10-3,CASSRLGQGINGYTF,TGTGCCAGCAGCCGCCTGGGACAGGGAATAAATGGCTACACCTTC
TRBJ1-6,TRBD1,.,TRBV18,CASSPIQGADSPLHF,TGTGCCAGCTCACCGATACAGGGGGCTGATTCACCCCTCCACTTT
TRBJ2-3,.,.,TRBV5-8,CASRTRGAHTDTQYF,TGTGCCAGCAGGACTCGGGGGGCGCATACAGATACGCAGTATTTT
TRBJ2-7,.,.,TRBV28,CASRTIPGPYEQYF,TGTGCCAGCAGGACCATTCCCGGCCCCTACGAGCAGTACTTC
TRBJ2-2,.,.,TRBV18,CASSATGTQTNTGELFF,TGTGCCAGCTCAGCAACCGGGACACAAACTAACACCGGGGAGCTGTTTTTT
TRBJ2-7,.,few,TRBV5-6,CASSSDVEDEQYF,TGTGCCAGCAGCTCCGATGTTGAGGACGAGCAGTACTTC
TRBJ2-7,.,few,TRBV2,CASSDVTGLTGEQYF,TGTGCCAGCAGTGACGTAACAGGCCTTACGGGGGAGCAGTACTTC
TRBJ2-3,TRBD1,few,TRBV7-3,CASSQGQFNTQYF,TGTGCCAGCAGCCAGGGACAGTTCAATACGCAGTATTTT
TRBJ2-1,.,few,TRBV18,CASSQENTYNEQFF,TGTGCCAGCTCACAGGAGAACACCTACAATGAGCAGTTCTTC
TRBJ2-2,TRBD1,few,TRBV7-2,CASSSGTGETGELFF,TGTGCCAGCAGCTCCGGGACAGGGGAGACCGGGGAGCTGTTTTTT
TRBJ2-5,TRBD2,.,TRBV7-9,CASSPGGQETQYF,TGTGCCAGCAGCCCGGGGGGACAAGAGACCCAGTACTTC
TRBJ2-3,TRBD2,.,TRBV7-2,CASSSRLAGADTQYF,TGTGCCAGCAGCTCCAGACTAGCGGGGGCAGATACGCAGTATTTT
TRBJ2-5,.,.,TRBV18,CASSSGTQETQYF,TGTGCCAGCTCATCCGGGACCCAAGAGACCCAGTACTTC
TRBJ2-5,TRBD2,few,TRBV7-7,CASSFAGEETQYF,TGTGCCAGCAGCTTCGCGGGGGAAGAGACCCAGTACTTC
TRBJ2-3,.,.,TRBV4-3,CASSQDLPGQGTDTQYF,TGCGCCAGCAGCCAAGATCTCCCGGGGCAGGGGACAGATACGCAGTATTTT
TRBJ2-3,TRBD2,.,TRBV29-1,CSVDGTSGQDTQYF,TGCAGCGTTGATGGGACTAGCGGCCAAGATACGCAGTATTTT
TRBJ1-6,TRBD1,.,TRBV30,CAWSDRGFFNSPLHF,TGTGCCTGGTCTGACAGGGGATTCTTCAATTCACCCCTCCACTTT
TRBJ2-6,.,few,TRBV7-9,CASSLSRGSGANVLTF,TGTGCCAGCAGCTTATCCCGGGGTTCCGGGGCCAACGTCCTGACTTTC
TRBJ2-1,.,many,TRBV25-1,CARTYNEQFF,TGTGCCAGGACATACAATGAGCAGTTCTTC
TRBJ2-7,TRBD1,few,TRBV28,CASSGPGTGNHYEQYF,TGTGCCAGCAGTGGTCCCGGGACAGGGAACCATTACGAGCAGTACTTC
TRBJ2-1,.,many,TRBV5-1,CASSLEALAHEQFF,TGCGCCAGCAGCTTGGAGGCCTTGGCCCATGAGCAGTTCTTC
TRBJ2-7,TRBD1,many,TRBV10-3,CAISEDREYEQYF,TGTGCCATCAGTGAGGACAGGGAGTACGAGCAGTACTTC